This T cell receptor (beta chain) emerged from a study of blood T cell repertoires in COVID-19. Study in general: The United States, Italy and Spain were the sources of the acute and convalescent COVID-19 samples.

The protocol was immunoSEQ multiplex PCR, while the TCRdb copy is restricted to in-frame clones and leaves out a portion. This sample has 300,000 to 400,000 clones; 80% to 90% occur once, and the top ten carry approximately 4%. In terms of age and location, participants ranged from roughly 18 to 90 years and lived in fewer than 30 US areas. The study assigned cohorts using participant-reported clinical history. The sample comprised PBMCs or T cells enriched from blood (not recorded which). The sequence came from a woman aged 35 to 49 with acute COVID-19.

The DNA of the CDR3 is TGTGCCAGTACCTCGACAGGGAACAATCAGCCCCAGCATTTT. Residues: CASTSTGNNQPQHF. The chain employs TRBV19 and TRBJ1-5, with 7 bases lining up with TRBD1. This CDR3 is 14 amino acids long. Trimming took 7 bases from V and 3 from J; bases not matched to a gene: 6. Germline V gene data show CDR1 as LNHDA and CDR2 as SQIVND (reference sequence). Looking up the rest from reference TRBV19 and TRBJ1-5 gives the full variable domain: DGGITQSPKYLFRKEGQNVTLSCEQNLNHDAMYWYRQDPGQGLRLIYYSQIVNDFQKGDIAEGYSVSREKKESFPLTVTSAQKNPTAFYLCASTSTGNNQPQHFGDGTRLSIL.